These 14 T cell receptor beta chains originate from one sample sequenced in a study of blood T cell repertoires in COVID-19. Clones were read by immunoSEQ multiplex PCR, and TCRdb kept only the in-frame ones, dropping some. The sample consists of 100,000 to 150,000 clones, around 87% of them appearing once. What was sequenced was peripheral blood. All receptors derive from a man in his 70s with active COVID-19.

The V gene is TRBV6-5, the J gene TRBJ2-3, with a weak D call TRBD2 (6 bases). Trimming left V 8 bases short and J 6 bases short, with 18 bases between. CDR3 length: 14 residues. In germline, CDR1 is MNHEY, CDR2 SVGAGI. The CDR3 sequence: CASDGSGSGDTQYF. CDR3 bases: TGTGCCAGCGACGGGAGTGGCTCGGGGGATACGCAGTATTTT.

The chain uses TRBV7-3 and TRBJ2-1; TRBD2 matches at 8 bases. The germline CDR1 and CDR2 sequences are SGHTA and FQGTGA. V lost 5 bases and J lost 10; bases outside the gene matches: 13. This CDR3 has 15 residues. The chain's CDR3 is CASSQNGLPGGEQFF. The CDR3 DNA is TGTGCCAGCAGCCAAAATGGACTACCGGGAGGGGAGCAGTTCTTC.

The CDR3 protein is CASSLTGVGETQYF. The CDR3 nucleotides read TGTGCCAGCAGTTTGACAGGGGTAGGAGAGACCCAGTACTTC. This chain uses TRBV27 with TRBJ2-5; 8 bases map to TRBD1. CDR1 and CDR2 from the germline V gene are MNHEY and SMNVEV (reference sequence). Losses at the gene ends were 3 bases for V and 4 bases for J; bases not matched to a gene: 4. The CDR3 has 14 amino acids.

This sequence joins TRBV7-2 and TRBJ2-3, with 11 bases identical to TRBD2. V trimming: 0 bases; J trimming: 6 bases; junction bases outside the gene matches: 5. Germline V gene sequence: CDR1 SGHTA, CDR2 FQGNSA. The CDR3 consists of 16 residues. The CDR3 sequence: CASSLASGGARDTQYF. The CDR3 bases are TGTGCCAGCAGCTTAGCTAGCGGGGGGGCAAGGGATACGCAGTATTTT.

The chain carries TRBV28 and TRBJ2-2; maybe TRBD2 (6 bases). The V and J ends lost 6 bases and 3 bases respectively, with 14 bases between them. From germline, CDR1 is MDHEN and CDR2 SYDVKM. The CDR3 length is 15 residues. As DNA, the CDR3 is TGTGCCAGCAGCCTGTTGGGAGGACACACCGGGGAGCTGTTTTTT. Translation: CASSLLGGHTGELFF.

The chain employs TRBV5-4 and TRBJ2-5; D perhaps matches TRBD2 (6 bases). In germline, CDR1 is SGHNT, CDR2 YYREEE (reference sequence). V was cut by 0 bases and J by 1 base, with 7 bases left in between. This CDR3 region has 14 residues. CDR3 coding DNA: TGTGCCAGCAGCTTGGCGACTAGCCAAGAGACCCAGTACTTC. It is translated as CASSLATSQETQYF.

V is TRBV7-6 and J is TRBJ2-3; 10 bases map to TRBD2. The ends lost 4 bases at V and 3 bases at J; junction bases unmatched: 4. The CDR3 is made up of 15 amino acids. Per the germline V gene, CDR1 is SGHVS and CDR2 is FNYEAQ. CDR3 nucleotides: TGTGCCAGCAGCTCCCGGACTAGCGGTACAGATACGCAGTATTTT. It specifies CASSSRTSGTDTQYF.

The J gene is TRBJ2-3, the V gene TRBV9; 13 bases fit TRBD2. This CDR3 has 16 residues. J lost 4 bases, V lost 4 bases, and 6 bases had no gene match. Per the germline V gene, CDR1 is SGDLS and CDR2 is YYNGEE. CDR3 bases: TGTGCCAGCAGCCTCCGGACTAGCGGGAGATCAGATACGCAGTATTTT. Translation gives CASSLRTSGRSDTQYF. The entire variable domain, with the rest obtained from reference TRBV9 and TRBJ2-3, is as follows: DSGVTQTPKHLITATGQRVTLRCSPRSGDLSVYWYQQSLDQGLQFLIQYYNGEERAKGNILERFSAQQFPDLHSELNLSSLELGDSALYFCASSLRTSGRSDTQYFGPGTRLTVL.

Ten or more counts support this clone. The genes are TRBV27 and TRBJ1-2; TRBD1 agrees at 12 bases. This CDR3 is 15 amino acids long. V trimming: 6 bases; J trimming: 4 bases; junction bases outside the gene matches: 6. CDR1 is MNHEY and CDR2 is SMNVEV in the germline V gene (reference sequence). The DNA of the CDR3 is TGTGCCAGCAGGGGACAGGGGGCGCGAAGCTATGGCTACACCTTC. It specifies CASRGQGARSYGYTF.

This CDR3 is CASSEGFPGMNTEAFF. CDR3 nucleotides: TGTGCCAGCAGTGAGGGGTTTCCGGGGATGAACACTGAAGCTTTCTTT. The V call is TRBV2, the J call TRBJ1-1; D is ambiguous. Trimming removed 3 bases at V and 0 bases at J, with 14 bases between. CDR1 SNHLY and CDR2 FYNNEI come from the germline V gene. The CDR3 is 16 amino acids.

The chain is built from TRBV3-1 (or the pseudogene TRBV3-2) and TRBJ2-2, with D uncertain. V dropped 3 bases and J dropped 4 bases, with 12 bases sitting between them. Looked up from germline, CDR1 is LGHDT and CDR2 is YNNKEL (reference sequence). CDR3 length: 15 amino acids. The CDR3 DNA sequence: TGTGCCAGCAGCCAGTACGGTGTCGGCACCGGGGAGCTGTTTTTT. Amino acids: CASSQYGVGTGELFF.

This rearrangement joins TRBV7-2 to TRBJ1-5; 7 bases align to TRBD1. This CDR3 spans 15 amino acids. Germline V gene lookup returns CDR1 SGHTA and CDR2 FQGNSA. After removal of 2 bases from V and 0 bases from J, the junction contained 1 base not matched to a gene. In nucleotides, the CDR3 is TGTGCCAGCAGCTTATGGACAGGTAGCAATCAGCCCCAGCATTTT. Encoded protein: CASSLWTGSNQPQHF.

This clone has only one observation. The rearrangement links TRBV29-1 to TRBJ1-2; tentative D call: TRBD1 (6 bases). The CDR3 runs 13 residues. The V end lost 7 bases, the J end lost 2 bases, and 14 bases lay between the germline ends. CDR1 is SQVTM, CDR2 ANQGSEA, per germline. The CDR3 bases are TGCAGCGCCTGGGGCCAGGGGAACTATGGCTACACCTTC. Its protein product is CSAWGQGNYGYTF.

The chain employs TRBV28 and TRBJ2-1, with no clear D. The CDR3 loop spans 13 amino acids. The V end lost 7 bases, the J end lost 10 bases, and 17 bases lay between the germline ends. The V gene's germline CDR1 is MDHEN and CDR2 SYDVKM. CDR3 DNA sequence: TGTGCCAGCACCTTTGAGCGCTCCGGAGAGCAGTTCTTC. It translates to CASTFERSGEQFF.